A selection of T cell receptor beta chains follows, all from one sample in a study of graft-versus-host responses after intestinal transplantation. For these receptors, no antigen is known. The repertoire was sequenced with immunoSEQ multiplex PCR; TCRdb's copy has only in-frame clones and lacks some. Counted here are some 140,000 clones, approximately 90% occurring once; the ten biggest clones make up around 0.15%. The input for sequencing was unstimulated CD4+ T cells sorted from spleen or lymph node cells, taken before intestinal transplant. These receptors were obtained from a human donor who received an intestinal transplant. The CDR3 runs from the conserved cysteine through the conserved F or W. Each record gives: CDR3 protein, clone size, V gene. A clone size is listed for some rows: how often the clone was seen (once, few, many), or a class if it is expanded.

CDR3aa: CASSLVTGQGASTEAFF; abundance: .; v_gene: TRBV13
CDR3aa: CSARQLDEQYF; abundance: .; v_gene: TRBV20-1
CDR3aa: CSVGVSRMETQYF; abundance: .; v_gene: TRBV29-1
CDR3aa: CASSDRIWNYGYTF; abundance: .; v_gene: TRBV2
CDR3aa: CASSFGTSGGYNEQFF; abundance: once; v_gene: TRBV6-5
CDR3aa: CASSPLGGVGNTIYF; abundance: .; v_gene: TRBV4-1
CDR3aa: CASSLREWETQYF; abundance: once; v_gene: TRBV7-6
CDR3aa: CASSPLGTDLSETQYF; abundance: .; v_gene: TRBV18
CDR3aa: CASSDQVGHGTEAFF; abundance: .; v_gene: TRBV9
CDR3aa: CASSLGGTTGNTIYF; abundance: .; v_gene: TRBV11-3
CDR3aa: CASRPSGYNTDTQYF; abundance: .; v_gene: TRBV5-4
CDR3aa: CASSLSQLAGGSNEQFF; abundance: once; v_gene: TRBV11-3
CDR3aa: CASSQTGGYEQYF; abundance: few; v_gene: TRBV6-5
CDR3aa: CASQRNNYGYTF; abundance: .; v_gene: TRBV9
CDR3aa: CASSVAPYGEETQYF; abundance: .; v_gene: TRBV9